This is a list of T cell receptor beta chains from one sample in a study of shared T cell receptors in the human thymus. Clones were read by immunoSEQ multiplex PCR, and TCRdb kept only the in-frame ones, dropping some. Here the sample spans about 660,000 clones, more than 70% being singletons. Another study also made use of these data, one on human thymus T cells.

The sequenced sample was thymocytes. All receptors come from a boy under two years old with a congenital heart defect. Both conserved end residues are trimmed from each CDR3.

CDR3aa: ASSLASGTGETGELF; v_gene: TRBV7-7
CDR3aa: ASSVPGTSESLTDTQY; v_gene: TRBV5-8
CDR3aa: ASSRPGLAGFEQF; v_gene: TRBV14
CDR3aa: ASSHRSPENEQF; v_gene: TRBV4-1
CDR3aa: ASSLLVAGESYNEQF; v_gene: TRBV28
CDR3aa: ASSHDVSPGLENTGELF; v_gene: TRBV5-4
CDR3aa: ASSLRQALNTEAF; v_gene: TRBV5-6
CDR3aa: ASSLGALYEQY; v_gene: TRBV5-5
CDR3aa: ASRETSGGYTGELF; v_gene: TRBV6-1
CDR3aa: ATSRDSQIEYEQY; v_gene: TRBV15
CDR3aa: ASSQERTVPYEQY; v_gene: TRBV14
CDR3aa: ASSPLRRYNQPQH; v_gene: TRBV5-8
CDR3aa: ASSLDPTGPNSPLH; v_gene: TRBV7-9
CDR3aa: ASSQEAPETSGGGNTDTQY; v_gene: TRBV4-2
CDR3aa: ASSFSTRNTGELF; v_gene: TRBV27
CDR3aa: ASHQGRYTEAF; v_gene: TRBV6-1
CDR3aa: ASSRIGGAGSDEQY; v_gene: TRBV5-1
CDR3aa: ASSPVTHGYT; v_gene: TRBV6-6
CDR3aa: SARTSGPSTDTQY; v_gene: TRBV29-1
CDR3aa: ASSGHSVPYEQY; v_gene: TRBV10-2
CDR3aa: ASSQDIRLWGDYNSPLH; v_gene: TRBV4-3
CDR3aa: SVDELAPTYNEQF; v_gene: TRBV29-1
CDR3aa: SVCDRGPNNEQF; v_gene: TRBV29-1
CDR3aa: ASSNGTPNTEAF; v_gene: TRBV7-3
CDR3aa: ASSLSSRAQETQY; v_gene: TRBV28
CDR3aa: ATKAAFNYGYT; v_gene: TRBV28
CDR3aa: ASSDGTSGIQETQY; v_gene: TRBV25-1
CDR3aa: ASSFRTSSYNEQF; v_gene: TRBV5-4
CDR3aa: ASSQDKTTDEGFSYNSPLH; v_gene: TRBV4-2
CDR3aa: VYRGGRTEAF; v_gene: TRBV19
CDR3aa: ASTVRWGDSSYNEQF; v_gene: TRBV5-6
CDR3aa: ASSVERGGTLWSYT; v_gene: TRBV9
CDR3aa: ASSLKGPYEQY; v_gene: TRBV7-9
CDR3aa: ASSLVAGTEYATNEKLF; v_gene: TRBV7-8
CDR3aa: ASRSWDRENQPQH; v_gene: TRBV28
CDR3aa: ASSPSGAYEQY; v_gene: TRBV27
CDR3aa: SVATWDRWTDTQY; v_gene: TRBV29-1
CDR3aa: ASSQGTVNQPQH; v_gene: TRBV7-9
CDR3aa: ASSLELARGTGELF; v_gene: TRBV5-4
CDR3aa: ASSFIYYYEQY; v_gene: TRBV5-5
CDR3aa: ASSPGTSGRNFEQF; v_gene: TRBV11-3
CDR3aa: ASSGTRQETQY; v_gene: TRBV27
CDR3aa: ASSLGVGGIISYEQY; v_gene: TRBV5-1
CDR3aa: ASSLAPGQGYENTEAF; v_gene: TRBV11-2
CDR3aa: SVTGQGSKKLF; v_gene: TRBV29-1
CDR3aa: ASSQVLAGDQETQY; v_gene: TRBV14
CDR3aa: ASSFRSYGYT; v_gene: TRBV7-9
CDR3aa: ASSSQATGELSNQPQH; v_gene: TRBV27
CDR3aa: ASGLVRDRVRTYEQY; v_gene: TRBV12-5
CDR3aa: ASSQHPQRGSYEQY; v_gene: TRBV14
CDR3aa: SVFPTGTTDTQY; v_gene: TRBV29-1
CDR3aa: ASSLTVNYEQY; v_gene: TRBV2
CDR3aa: ASSPGGQVNTGELF; v_gene: TRBV4-2
CDR3aa: ASSLFGGAANQPQH; v_gene: TRBV28